The present T cell receptor (beta chain) was sequenced within a study of Ad26.COV2.S vaccination and SARS-CoV-2 variants. TCRdb's copy holds only in-frame clones and misses some; the assay was immunoSEQ multiplex PCR. The sample lists roughly 420,000 clones, roughly nine tenths seen once, with around 2.5% in the top ten. Whole-study results and caveats: Similar non-spike TCR breadth was observed in recipients of vaccine and of placebo. In vaccinated individuals, spike-specific CD8+ and CD4+ T cell responses reportedly displayed substantial breadth.

Points on this clone: Its antigen is still unknown.

Treatment described: roughly 18 received Ad26.COV2.S at low or high dose, single or two shots; a few received placebo; per-sample allocation not given. At day 63 after the first vaccine or placebo injection, samples were drawn. Trimming took off 4 bases at V and 4 bases at J, with 10 bases between the two ends. Germline V lookup: CDR1 SGHDN, CDR2 FVKESK. The CDR3 contains 14 residues. The material was peripheral blood, obtained in a trial of Ad26.COV2.S vaccine versus placebo. The chain carries TRBV14 and TRBJ1-4, with a possible D match to TRBD1 (5 bases). The TCR sequence derives from a person between 18 and 59 years old who received the Ad26.COV2.S COVID-19 vaccine or a placebo. The CDR3 nucleotides read TGTGCCAGCAGCCTCAGGGTTCGTAATGAAAAACTGTTTTTT. Its protein product is CASSLRVRNEKLFF.